This TCR beta chain was captured in a study of T-cell memory formation after mild COVID-19 (dated by TCRdb to the early 2020s). Regarding the research as a whole: TCR sequence clusters from the two donors were largely donor specific. In a couple of donors, T-cell clones that expanded and contracted after mild COVID-19 were tracked by sequencing TCRalpha and TCRbeta repertoires over time. Two young, previously healthy adult volunteers made up the cohort, one male and one female.

V is shortened by 1 base, J by 9 bases, and the region joining them spans 9 bases. The CDR3 runs 12 residues from the cysteine to the phenylalanine. The sequence is cut down to CDR3 DNA, 36 bases in frame from base 1. CDR1 is given as SGHAT and CDR2 as FQNNGV, both from the germline V gene. This sample was sequenced with an Illumina NovaSeq 6000. TCRalpha and TCRbeta cDNA libraries were constructed by 5'RACE with constant-segment primers, with sample barcodes and unique molecular identifiers being introduced. Trizol reagent was used to extract RNA from every sample. Library amplification was performed in two PCR steps, and a second sample barcode and Illumina TruSeq adapters were introduced in the second step. The libraries were sequenced on an Illumina NovaSeq using 2 x 150 bp paired-end reads. The authors processed their data as follows. With migec v1.2.7, reads were demultiplexed and then collapsed into UMI-guided consensus sequences. Using mixcr v2.1.11, UMI consensuses were aligned to TRA and TRB V and J templates and then assembled into clonotypes. Expanded or contracted clonotypes were those called significant by both edgeR and NoisET, with noise models trained on biological replicates. For edgeR calls, the cutoffs were a false discovery rate-adjusted p below 0.01 and a log2 fold-change threshold of 1. PCA with hierarchical clustering of max-normalized trajectories of the 1000 most abundant clonotypes was used as exploratory dynamics analysis. Each responding clone was given a CD4 or CD8 phenotype based on the CD4+ and CD8+ repertoires, which had been sequenced separately. The public reads were run again by TCRdb, first through fastp at Q25 and then through MiXCR, and only productive beta chains were kept. Under each unique CDR3 protein, matching rows form one entry showing the most common genes and DNA. Clone size and V and J calls follow TCRdb, not the original study. For this sample there are about 180,000 distinct CDR3 sequences; approximately 16% appear just once. The ten largest make up about 2% of the sample.

General conclusions and limits of the study: Some responding clones were detected in pre-infection memory, which suggested that pre-existing cross-reactive memory T cells had joined the SARS-CoV-2 response. The second-wave clones that peaked on day 37 were not confirmed to be SARS-CoV-2 specific. Only a couple of mild cases were covered in the study, and larger cohorts including severe cases with pre-infection samples were considered necessary. Contracting CD4+ clones were located mainly in the CM and EM memory subsets, whereas CD8+ clones were found to be enriched in EMRA. Balanced CD4/CD8 phenotypes were observed for clones contracting from day 15 to 85, whereas a bias towards CD4+ was observed for a second wave of clones expanding from day 15 to 37.

Ficoll-Paque density gradient centrifugation was the method used to isolate PBMCs. In regard to this clonotype: What this receptor recognizes is not known. Base qualities are missing; no much larger clone stands one base away.

The chain couples TRBV11-2 to TRBJ2-5, with no D gene named confidently. The TCR was taken from an adult woman who had mild COVID-19 (a few samples of this study predate the infection). The sample titles of this study are shuffled in the database, so cell type and time point are left out; the donor was told from shared clones. Sequenced material: PBMCs or a T cell subset sorted from them (not recorded which). The bases read TGTGCCAGCAGCTTAGGGGGAACGGCCCAGTACTTC. Its translation reads: CASSLGGTAQYF.